The 10 T cell receptor beta chains in this list originate from one sample, sequenced in a study of blood T cell repertoires in COVID-19. The table came from immunoSEQ multiplex PCR; TCRdb's copy has only in-frame clones and leaves some out. Counted here are about 380,000 clones, about 88% occurring once; the ten biggest clones make up more than 0.95%. The sample taken for sequencing was PBMCs or T cells enriched from blood (not recorded which). These receptors all stem from a woman aged 18 to 35 who had recovered from COVID-19.

This sequence joins TRBV2 and TRBJ1-2; 10 bases map to TRBD1. The length of the CDR3 is 14 residues. The trim removed 5 bases at V and 7 bases at J, leaving 7 bases unmatched. CDR1 is SNHLY and CDR2 is FYNNEI in the germline V gene. The CDR3 bases are TGTGCCAGCAGTTCCGGGACAGGGGTCTCTGGCTACACCTTC. This encodes CASSSGTGVSGYTF.

The chain combines TRBV4-2 with TRBJ1-2; possibly TRBD1 for D (6 bases). There are 14 residues in the CDR3. V shed 0 bases and J shed 5 bases, with 10 bases lying between them. Germline V gene lookup returns CDR1 LGHNA and CDR2 YNFKEQ. CDR3: CASSQDGQGYGYTF. In DNA, the CDR3 is TGTGCCAGCAGCCAAGATGGCCAGGGGTATGGCTACACCTTC.

The table lists this clone with a count of one. This sequence joins TRBV4-1 and TRBJ1-5, with 8 bases lining up with TRBD1. Germline CDR1 is MGHRA and CDR2 is YSYEKL. The CDR3 loop spans 17 amino acids. Trimming took 1 base from V and 2 from J; bases not matched to a gene: 7. CDR3 DNA: TGCGCCAGCAGCCAAGTAGGGCAGGGGGCACGCAATCAGCCCCAGCATTTT. The encoded protein is CASSQVGQGARNQPQHF.

The chain links TRBV4-3 to TRBJ2-1; 7 bases line up with TRBD2. Losses at the gene ends were 2 bases for V and 5 bases for J; bases not matched to a gene: 9. The CDR3 spans 16 residues. From germline, CDR1 is LGHNA and CDR2 YSLEER. Here the CDR3 reads CASSQSPATSDNEQFF. CDR3 sequence (DNA): TGCGCCAGCAGCCAAAGCCCCGCCACTAGCGACAATGAGCAGTTCTTC.

This clone was counted only a few times. The CDR3 region is CASSQGLLTGLGYTF. The CDR3, as DNA: TGCGCCAGCAGCCAAGGACTCCTAACTGGGTTAGGCTACACCTTC. The chain employs TRBV4-3 and TRBJ1-2; D is unresolved. This CDR3 is built from 15 residues. In germline, CDR1 is LGHNA, CDR2 YSLEER. V gave up 1 base and J gave up 8 bases, with 17 bases separating them.

The chain has TRBV25-1 and TRBJ1-5, with 8 bases aligning to TRBD1. From germline, CDR1 is MGHDK and CDR2 SYGVNS. V lost 6 bases, J lost 0 bases, and 10 bases stayed unmatched. The CDR3 is 17 amino acids. The CDR3 DNA reads TGTGCCAGCAGCCAAGAAGACAGGGGTTATAGCAATCAGCCCCAGCATTTT. This translates into CASSQEDRGYSNQPQHF.

This chain uses TRBV19 with TRBJ1-5; maybe TRBD1 (6 bases). The CDR3 consists of 15 residues. Trimming took off 7 bases at V and 1 base at J, with 14 bases between the two ends. The germline CDR1 and CDR2 sequences are LNHDA and SQIVND (reference sequence). CDR3 region: CASKTRGSSNQPQHF. The CDR3 DNA is TGTGCCAGTAAAACGAGGGGGTCAAGCAATCAGCCCCAGCATTTT. The full variable domain, with the rest looked up from reference TRBV19 and TRBJ1-5, is DGGITQSPKYLFRKEGQNVTLSCEQNLNHDAMYWYRQDPGQGLRLIYYSQIVNDFQKGDIAEGYSVSREKKESFPLTVTSAQKNPTAFYLCASKTRGSSNQPQHFGDGTRLSIL.

Only one count was recorded for this clone. The chain links TRBV14 to TRBJ2-7; 8 nucleotides line up with TRBD2. V trimming: 2 bases; J trimming: 4 bases; junction bases outside the gene matches: 10. Germline V gives CDR1 SGHDN, CDR2 FVKESK. This CDR3 comprises 16 residues. CDR3 in DNA: TGTGCCAGCAGCCAAATAATGCAAGCGGGGGAGTACGAGCAGTACTTC. This translates into CASSQIMQAGEYEQYF.

The chain carries TRBV6-5 and TRBJ2-2; a weak D match, TRBD1 (6 bases). The V gene lost 6 bases and the J gene lost 3 bases, with 14 bases spanning the gap. The length of the CDR3 is 15 residues. From germline, CDR1 is MNHEY and CDR2 SVGAGI. CDR3 sequence (DNA): TGTGCCAGCAGACTTACAGGGAAGGACACCGGGGAGCTGTTTTTT. Encoded protein: CASRLTGKDTGELFF.

Only one count was recorded for this clone. The chain carries TRBV5-8 and TRBJ1-5; D gene uncertain. The CDR3 has 12 residues. CDR1 is SGHTS and CDR2 is YDEGEE in the germline V gene. Trimming pared 7 bases from V and 6 bases from J, leaving 11 bases between. Written as DNA, the CDR3 is TGTGCCAGCGGGCTCGAGGGTCAGCCCCAGCATTTT. It translates to CASGLEGQPQHF.